The 30 T cell receptor beta chains in this list originate from one sample, sequenced in a study of T cell responses to AZD1222 COVID-19 vaccine. Using immunoSEQ multiplex PCR, the repertoire was profiled, and TCRdb retains in-frame clones only, with some absent. Altogether roughly 150,000 clones are present, 75% to 95% being singletons, with the ten largest covering about 1.3%. This material consisted of peripheral blood, taken on day 0 of AZD1222 vaccination. These receptors were collected from an adult in good health.

The chain carries TRBV18 and TRBJ1-6; 9 bases map to TRBD1. Unmatched junction bases numbered 3, after V lost 1 base and J lost 8 bases. CDR1 KGHSH and CDR2 LQKENI come from the germline V gene. This CDR3 has 15 residues. In DNA, the CDR3 is TGTGCCAGCTCACCACGGGACAGGGAGGATTCACCCCTCCACTTT. Amino acid sequence: CASSPRDREDSPLHF.

This chain uses TRBV6-5 with TRBJ2-7; D might be TRBD1 or TRBD2, each matching 5 bases. The CDR3 is 14 residues long. Germline CDR1 and CDR2: MNHEY and SVGAGI. Trimming took off 7 bases at V and 0 bases at J, with 13 bases between the two ends. The CDR3 here is CASTTWDLSYEQYF. The CDR3 bases are TGTGCCAGCACCACCTGGGACCTCTCCTACGAGCAGTACTTC.

V usage is TRBV5-4 and J usage is TRBJ1-2, with D maybe TRBD1 (5 bases). Trimming removed 0 bases from V and 4 bases from J, with 10 bases in between. In germline, CDR1 is SGHNT, CDR2 YYREEE (reference sequence). This CDR3 has 14 residues. CDR3 nucleotide sequence: TGTGCCAGCAGCTTGGGTGGGGCGGGCTATGGCTACACCTTC. Its translation: CASSLGGAGYGYTF.

This chain uses TRBV6-2 or TRBV6-3 with TRBJ1-5; D remains ambiguous. In germline, CDR1 is MNHEY, CDR2 SVGEGT. Trimming took off 0 bases at V and 5 bases at J, with 11 bases between the two ends. The CDR3 has 15 residues. The CDR3 loop reads CASSYSRPSDQPQHF. DNA for the CDR3: TGTGCCAGCAGTTACTCGAGGCCGTCGGATCAGCCCCAGCATTTT.

This clone was observed once. This chain joins TRBV6-1 and TRBJ1-2; TRBD1 matches 8 bases. V shed 7 bases, J shed 2 bases, and the junction held 6 bases outside the gene matches. The CDR3 spans 14 residues. CDR1 and CDR2 from the germline V gene are MNHNS and SASEGT. CDR3 DNA sequence: TGTGCCAGCACCGAAAGACAGGGGAACTATGGCTACACCTTC. This translates into CASTERQGNYGYTF.

The V call is TRBV30, the J call TRBJ2-1; 12 positions match TRBD2. This CDR3 is 20 amino acids long. V shed 1 base and J 9 bases; nucleotides not matched to a gene: 22. The germline V gene has CDR1 GTSNPN and CDR2 SVGIG (reference sequence). CDR3: CAWSGLAGDHWGAMAGEQFF. The CDR3 bases are TGTGCCTGGAGTGGACTAGCGGGAGATCATTGGGGGGCAATGGCCGGTGAGCAGTTCTTC.

The chain carries TRBV6-2 or TRBV6-3 and TRBJ1-1, with no clear D. This CDR3 is built from 16 residues. CDR1 is MNHEY, CDR2 SVGEGT, per germline. V dropped 0 bases and J dropped 0 bases, with 11 bases sitting between them. CDR3 nucleotide sequence: TGTGCCAGCAGTTACTCTGTGGAGGAATTGAACACTGAAGCTTTCTTT. Encoded protein: CASSYSVEELNTEAFF.

The chain links TRBV12-3 or TRBV12-4 to TRBJ2-7; D call uncertain. The CDR3 spans 11 residues. V was pared by 5 bases and J by 3 bases, with 5 bases between. This CDR3 reads CASSKNYEQYF. The CDR3 DNA reads as TGTGCCAGCAGTAAGAACTACGAGCAGTACTTC.

This chain joins TRBV6-1 and TRBJ2-7; maybe TRBD1 (5 bases). CDR1 is MNHNS and CDR2 is SASEGT in the germline V gene. The CDR3 contains 14 residues. The V gene lost 1 base and the J gene lost 3 bases, with 10 bases spanning the gap. The CDR3 nucleotides read TGTGCCAGCAGTGAAGATGGGGCTTACTACGAGCAGTACTTC. Encoded protein: CASSEDGAYYEQYF.

The chain recombines TRBV5-1 with TRBJ1-3; 8 nucleotides line up with TRBD1. The CDR3 consists of 16 residues. From germline, CDR1 is SGHRS and CDR2 YFSETQ. The ends lost 2 bases at V and 0 bases at J; junction bases unmatched: 4. CDR3 region: CASSLSGQDSGNTIYF. CDR3 nucleotide sequence: TGCGCCAGCAGCTTATCGGGACAGGACTCTGGAAACACCATATATTTT.

The rearrangement links TRBV5-1 to TRBJ2-5, with 9 bases lining up with TRBD2. Trimming took 4 bases from V and 3 from J; bases not matched to a gene: 7. From germline, CDR1 is SGHRS and CDR2 YFSETQ. The CDR3 covers 15 residues. The CDR3 DNA is TGCGCCAGCAGCCCGGGACTAGCAGTAAAAGAGACCCAGTACTTC. Amino acids: CASSPGLAVKETQYF.

This chain connects TRBV9 to TRBJ2-1; 12 bases map to TRBD2. The CDR3 runs to 13 residues. From germline, CDR1 is SGDLS and CDR2 YYNGEE. V lost 3 bases, J lost 12 bases, and 4 bases stayed unmatched. DNA of the CDR3: TGTGCCAGCAGCGACACTAGCGGGAGGTGGCAGTTCTTC. As protein: CASSDTSGRWQFF.

The chain joins TRBV19 to TRBJ1-2, with a tentative D call TRBD1 (5 bases). The CDR3 has 14 amino acids. V lost 7 bases to trimming and J lost 4 bases, with 16 bases between them. Germline CDR1 and CDR2: LNHDA and SQIVND (reference sequence). CDR3 sequence: CASNEDRDGYGYTF. DNA of the CDR3: TGTGCCAGTAACGAAGACCGGGACGGCTATGGCTACACCTTC. The full variable domain, with the rest looked up from reference TRBV19 and TRBJ1-2, is DGGITQSPKYLFRKEGQNVTLSCEQNLNHDAMYWYRQDPGQGLRLIYYSQIVNDFQKGDIAEGYSVSREKKESFPLTVTSAQKNPTAFYLCASNEDRDGYGYTFGSGTRLTVV.

This clone has a single count. This sequence joins TRBV12-3 or TRBV12-4 and TRBJ2-1; no clear D gene. V lost 5 bases to trimming and J lost 8 bases, with 13 bases between them. The CDR3 loop spans 13 amino acids. The CDR3 sequence is CASSVQVGHEQFF. Written as DNA, the CDR3 is TGTGCCAGCAGTGTCCAGGTTGGACATGAGCAGTTCTTC.

The chain joins TRBV7-9 to TRBJ1-1, with D unresolved. Germline assignment: CDR1 SEHNR and CDR2 FQNEAQ (reference sequence). CDR3 length: 13 residues. The V and J ends lost 5 bases and 9 bases respectively, with 16 bases between them. DNA for the CDR3: TGTGCCAGCAGCCTTTGGACGGAGAGCAAAGCTTTCTTT. It codes for CASSLWTESKAFF.

The chain couples TRBV3-1 (or the pseudogene TRBV3-2) to TRBJ2-7, with 10 bases matching TRBD1. V shed 1 base and J 4 bases; nucleotides not matched to a gene: 10. The CDR3 has 17 amino acids. Per the germline V gene, CDR1 is LGHDT and CDR2 is YNNKEL (reference sequence). Written as DNA, the CDR3 is TGTGCCAGCAGCCAAGGGACGGGACAGGGGCGCCGTTACGAGCAGTACTTC. Translating it yields CASSQGTGQGRRYEQYF.

This chain's CDR3 is CASSSPTRDRGEAFF. CDR3 DNA: TGTGCCAGCAGCTCCCCAACCCGGGACAGGGGGGAAGCTTTCTTT. The rearrangement uses TRBV7-2 and TRBJ1-1; 11 positions match TRBD1. J was trimmed by 8 bases and V by 4 bases; bases with no gene match: 9. The CDR3 has 15 amino acids. The V gene's germline CDR1 is SGHTA and CDR2 FQGNSA.

This chain connects TRBV28 to TRBJ2-7; 9 positions match TRBD1. J was trimmed by 7 bases and V by 5 bases; bases with no gene match: 6. The CDR3 length is 13 residues. CDR1 is MDHEN, CDR2 SYDVKM, per germline. The CDR3 region has the DNA TGTGCCAGCAGTGTAACAGGGGGCCAAGAGCAGTACTTC. Its protein product is CASSVTGGQEQYF.

This clone was seen a handful of times. The V and J genes are TRBV5-1 and TRBJ2-2, with 8 nucleotides matching TRBD2. Trimming at V came to 0 bases and at J to 0 bases, leaving 1 base not matched to a gene. This CDR3 spans 16 amino acids. Germline-derived CDR1 and CDR2 are SGHRS and YFSETQ. CDR3 region: CASSLELAANTGELFF. As DNA, the CDR3 is TGCGCCAGCAGCTTGGAACTAGCGGCGAACACCGGGGAGCTGTTTTTT.

The chain couples TRBV7-2 to TRBJ2-4; D may match TRBD1 or TRBD2 (5 bases each). The CDR3 runs 16 residues. The V gene lost 5 bases and the J gene lost 7 bases, with 21 bases spanning the gap. Germline V gene lookup returns CDR1 SGHTA and CDR2 FQGNSA. The CDR3 bases are TGTGCCAGCAGCCTACAGGTTTTGGGGACGGGGAACATTCAGTACTTC. This translates into CASSLQVLGTGNIQYF.

This rearrangement joins TRBV6-5 to TRBJ2-7; D might be TRBD1 (5 bases). The CDR3 contains 13 residues. Per germline, CDR1 MNHEY and CDR2 SVGAGI. V lost 5 bases and J 4 bases, leaving 12 bases between the germline ends. The chain's CDR3 is CASSTGAGYEQYF. The CDR3 nucleotides read TGTGCCAGCAGTACTGGGGCAGGGTACGAGCAGTACTTC.

V usage is TRBV3-1 (or the pseudogene TRBV3-2) and J usage is TRBJ1-2; perhaps TRBD1 as D (6 bases). CDR1 is LGHDT, CDR2 YNNKEL, per germline (reference sequence). The CDR3 consists of 18 residues. The V and J ends lost 0 bases and 5 bases respectively, with 22 bases between them. The chain's CDR3 is CASSQDRLDLDSVYGYTF. CDR3 nucleotide sequence: TGTGCCAGCAGCCAAGATCGGTTGGATTTGGACAGCGTTTATGGCTACACCTTC.

The chain combines TRBV18 with TRBJ1-2, with a weak D call TRBD1 (6 bases). CDR1 KGHSH and CDR2 LQKENI come from the germline V gene. The CDR3 has 16 amino acids. V lost 3 bases to trimming and J lost 0 bases, with 14 bases between them. CDR3 amino acids: CASSPLTGTPNYGYTF. The CDR3 DNA sequence: TGTGCCAGCTCACCTCTCACAGGGACTCCTAACTATGGCTACACCTTC.

The V and J genes are TRBV24-1 and TRBJ1-3, with 10 bases fitting TRBD1. V dropped 2 bases and J dropped 4; count of bases not matched to a gene: 4. The CDR3 totals 16 residues. Looked up from germline, CDR1 is KGHDR and CDR2 is SFDVKD. Here the CDR3 DNA reads TGTGCCACCAGTGATTCTGGACAGGGGGACGGAAACACCATATATTTT. Protein sequence: CATSDSGQGDGNTIYF.

The genes are TRBV10-3 and TRBJ2-2; perhaps TRBD1 as D (5 bases). The CDR3 spans 16 residues. V was clipped by 7 bases and J by 4 bases, with 19 bases between them. Germline CDR1 is ENHRY and CDR2 is SYGVKD. The CDR3 DNA follows: TGTGCCATCATGGGCACAGGACCACGAGGCACCGGGGAGCTGTTTTTT. Its protein is CAIMGTGPRGTGELFF.

CDR3 sequence reads: CASSALVTGGYGYTF. The DNA of the CDR3 is TGTGCCAGCAGCGCCTTAGTGACAGGGGGATATGGCTACACCTTC. The chain is built from TRBV9 and TRBJ1-2, with 9 positions matching TRBD1. The CDR3 contains 15 residues. CDR1 is SGDLS and CDR2 is YYNGEE in the germline V gene. Trimming removed 3 bases from V and 5 bases from J; junction bases left unmatched: 8.

The J gene is TRBJ1-5, the V gene TRBV30; a possible D gene is TRBD1 (5 bases). Germline V lookup: CDR1 GTSNPN, CDR2 SVGIG (reference sequence). The length of the CDR3 is 15 residues. The V end was cut by 2 bases, the J end by 0 bases, with 11 bases between. In DNA form, the CDR3 reads TGTGCCTGGAGTATGGGGCTTCTTAGCAATCAGCCCCAGCATTTT. Translating it yields CAWSMGLLSNQPQHF.

J is TRBJ1-1 and V is TRBV27, with 8 bases fitting TRBD1. V was clipped by 6 bases and J by 4 bases; unmatched bases: 4. Germline CDR1 and CDR2: MNHEY and SMNVEV (reference sequence). The CDR3 loop spans 13 amino acids. The CDR3 coding sequence is TGTGCCAGCAGGGACAGGGAGGGCACTGAAGCTTTCTTT. Its translation: CASRDREGTEAFF.

A single count supports this clone. The V gene is TRBV5-6, the J gene TRBJ2-7, with D tentatively TRBD1 (5 bases). The CDR3 extends over 15 amino acids. V was pared by 4 bases and J by 6 bases, with 20 bases between. Germline V CDR1 and CDR2: SGHDT, YYEEEE. The CDR3 spells CASSMRQGWLSEQYF. DNA of the CDR3: TGTGCCAGCAGCATGAGGCAGGGATGGCTGAGCGAGCAGTACTTC.

The CDR3 sequence is CASSFLLGEAFF. CDR3 bases: TGTGCCAGCAGCTTCCTCCTGGGGGAAGCTTTCTTT. The chain carries TRBV7-2 and TRBJ1-1; unclear D gene. The V end lost 3 bases, the J end lost 8 bases, and 10 bases lay between the germline ends. There are 12 residues in the CDR3. Germline V gives CDR1 SGHTA, CDR2 FQGNSA.